This entry lists 2 T cell receptor beta chains sequenced from one sample in a study of blood T cell repertoires in COVID-19. Assay used: immunoSEQ multiplex PCR; TCRdb lists only in-frame clones, some missing. This table holds fewer than 500,000 clones, about nine tenths found once. Sequencing was done on a sample of peripheral blood. These receptors were collected from a young woman with active or convalescent COVID-19.

This clone has only a few counts. V gene TRBV24-1 combines with J gene TRBJ2-1, with D possibly matching TRBD1 (6 bases). The CDR3 is made up of 14 amino acids. The germline V and J ends were trimmed by 4 bases and 10 bases, with 16 bases remaining between them. Germline V gives CDR1 KGHDR, CDR2 SFDVKD. The CDR3 DNA reads as TGTGCCACCAGTGACCACAGGGCACCGGGGGAGCAGTTCTTC. This gives the protein CATSDHRAPGEQFF.

This chain links TRBV29-1 with TRBJ2-3; 12 nucleotides align to TRBD2. The V gene's germline CDR1 is SQVTM and CDR2 ANQGSEA. This CDR3 has 15 amino acids. V lost 6 bases to trimming and J lost 6 bases; unmatched junction nucleotides: 10. DNA of the CDR3: TGCAGCGTCAAGGGGGCTAGCGGGGGGGCCGATACGCAGTATTTT. Its protein is CSVKGASGGADTQYF.